This T cell receptor beta chain was obtained from a study of response to subunit inactivated influenza vaccine. TCRdb redid the calling of the RT-PCR reads with MiXCR, one entry per CDR3 protein. This table holds approximately 500,000 distinct CDR3 sequences, about 14% found once. V was shortened by 4 bases and J by 1 base, with 6 bases between the two germline ends. CDR1 is LGHDT and CDR2 is YNNKEL in the germline V gene (reference sequence). This CDR3 is built from 13 residues. This clonotype was recorded many times. Its antigen is undetermined. Whole-study results and caveats: Each seasonal influenza vaccination, the authors suggested, recruits few new T cells.

The chain couples TRBV3-1 to TRBJ2-3; no clear D gene. The sequence came from a man in his fifties or sixties who received an inactivated influenza vaccine. The sequences come from PBMCs from blood, collected about 11 days after vaccination. Here the CDR3 DNA reads TGTGCCAGCAGCCCGACGCGCACAGATACGCAGTATTTT. Protein product: CASSPTRTDTQYF.